This TCR beta chain emerged from a study of blood T cell repertoires in COVID-19. TCRdb keeps only in-frame clones here, not all; method: immunoSEQ multiplex PCR. The table has 140,000 to 150,000 clones, approximately 80% seen once. Germline-derived CDR1 and CDR2 are MNHEY and SVGAGI. Trimming cost V 6 bases and J 5 bases; bases outside gene matches: 8. This CDR3 is 14 amino acids long. The chain is built from TRBV6-5 and TRBJ1-1; 8 nucleotides match TRBD1. Sequenced sample: peripheral blood. The TCR was taken from a human donor in a cohort sampled during active COVID-19. The CDR3 is CASSRDRDRTEAFF. The CDR3 DNA sequence: TGTGCCAGCAGCCGAGACAGGGACAGGACTGAAGCTTTCTTT.